This paragraph reports one T cell receptor beta chain. This clonotype has just one count. Its antigen is still unknown. The input lacks base qualities; no much larger clone sits a single base away. Support from one read is weak. The CDR3 runs 15 residues from the cysteine to the phenylalanine. Here the CDR3 DNA is all that survives: 45 bases in frame from base 1. Deletion took 0 bases off V and 9 bases off J, with a span of 16 bases between the germline ends. In the germline V gene, CDR1 corresponds to SGDLS and CDR2 to YYNGEE. Peripheral blood CD8+ and CD4+ T cells from healthy donors, Susac syndrome patients and multiple sclerosis patients were profiled using high-throughput TCR beta sequencing. The multiple sclerosis controls were treatment-naive patients who had stable or active relapsing-remitting disease and met the revised McDonald criteria. Bulk CD8+ and CD4+ T cells were purified by magnetic negative isolation, whereas CD8+ TEMRA cells were enriched by FACS. Blood was collected in EDTA tubes and processed within 24 hours, with PBMCs isolated through density gradient centrifugation. PBMCs destined for TCR sequencing were cryopreserved in liquid nitrogen and later thawed in a 37 °C water bath. A purity of at least 90% was achieved for sorted or isolated CD4+, CD8+ and CD8+ TEMRA cells.

The sample belongs to a study of CD8 T cells in Susac syndrome (dated by TCRdb to between 2018 and 2021). In the study overall: The study used repertoire sequencing to test whether antigen drove CD8+ T cell activation and differentiation in Susac syndrome. The clonality of the CD8+ T cell repertoire was compared across over 9 healthy donors, roughly 14 Susac syndrome patients and roughly 16 multiple sclerosis patients. Broad study findings and their caveats: The TCR sequencing and HLA analysis was acknowledged to have included a relatively small number of individuals.

RNA was extracted with the RNeasy kit and about 0.45 to 1 ug was reverse transcribed using random hexamers. The immunoSEQ multiplex PCR assay, covering 54 Vbeta and 13 Jbeta segments, was used to amplify TCR beta CDR3 regions. PCR amplification bias was corrected by using a synthetic template baseline for primer optimization and computational correction. The source study handled its data this way. Only productive sequences were kept, with reads annotated to V, D and J genes according to IMGT and analyzed in immunoSEQ Analyzer. Clonality was computed as one minus Shannon entropy normalized by log2 of the number of productive unique sequences. Public and private clones were assessed among the 100 most prevalent clones of each patient and control. Susac-specific clones were defined as absent from healthy and MS cohorts, approximately 1,000 published viral clones and other ImmuneACCESS disease sequences. Clones were called with MiXCR by TCRdb after fastp trimmed the public reads at Q25, and only in-frame beta chains were retained. Every distinct CDR3 protein forms one entry, paired with its most common genes and DNA. Here the V and J calls rest on TCRdb's processing, not on the authors' analysis. The sample yields approximately 110,000 distinct CDR3 sequences; approximately 95% were counted once. The ten most abundant clones make up around 0.3% of the sample.

The sequencing input was CD8+ T cells from PBMCs. The V gene is TRBV9 and the J gene is TRBJ2-1; a tentative D call is TRBD1 (7 bases match). The origin of this receptor is a human donor with multiple sclerosis. The CDR3 reads CASSVAQGGPGEQFF. The nucleotides read TGTGCCAGCAGCGTAGCGCAGGGGGGACCAGGTGAGCAGTTCTTC. When the CDR3 is completed using the reference TRBV9 and TRBJ2-1 genes on either side, the full variable domain is DSGVTQTPKHLITATGQRVTLRCSPRSGDLSVYWYQQSLDQGLQFLIQYYNGEERAKGNILERFSAQQFPDLHSELNLSSLELGDSALYFCASSVAQGGPGEQFFGPGTRLTVL.